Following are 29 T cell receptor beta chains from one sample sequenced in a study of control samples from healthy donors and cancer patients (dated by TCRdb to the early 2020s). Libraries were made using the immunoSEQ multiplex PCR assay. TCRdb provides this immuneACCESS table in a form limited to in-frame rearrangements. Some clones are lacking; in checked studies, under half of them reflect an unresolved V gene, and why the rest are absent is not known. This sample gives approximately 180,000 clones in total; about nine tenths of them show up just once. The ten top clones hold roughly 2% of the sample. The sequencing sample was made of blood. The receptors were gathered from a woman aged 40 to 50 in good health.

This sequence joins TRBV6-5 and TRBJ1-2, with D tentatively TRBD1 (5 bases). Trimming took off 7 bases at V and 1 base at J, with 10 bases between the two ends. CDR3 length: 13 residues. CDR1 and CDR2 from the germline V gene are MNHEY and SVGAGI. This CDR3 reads CASTTGGNYGYTF. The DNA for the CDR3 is TGTGCCAGCACCACCGGGGGTAACTATGGCTACACCTTC.

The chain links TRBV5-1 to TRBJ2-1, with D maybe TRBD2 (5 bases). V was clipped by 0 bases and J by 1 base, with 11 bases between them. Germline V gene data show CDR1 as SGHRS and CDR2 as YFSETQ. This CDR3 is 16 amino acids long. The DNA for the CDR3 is TGCGCCAGCAGCTTGGCCCACCTAGCTTCCTACAATGAGCAGTTCTTC. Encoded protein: CASSLAHLASYNEQFF.

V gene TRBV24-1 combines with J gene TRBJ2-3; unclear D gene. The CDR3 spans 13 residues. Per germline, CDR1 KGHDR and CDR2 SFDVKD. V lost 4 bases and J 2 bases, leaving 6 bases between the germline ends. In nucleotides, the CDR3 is TGTGCCACCAGTGAGGAGAACACAGATACGCAGTATTTT. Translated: CATSEENTDTQYF.

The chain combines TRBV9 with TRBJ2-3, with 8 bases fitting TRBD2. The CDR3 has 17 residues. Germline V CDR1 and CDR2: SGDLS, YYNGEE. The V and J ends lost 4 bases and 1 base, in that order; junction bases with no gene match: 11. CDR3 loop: CASSLRPGTSRTDTQYF. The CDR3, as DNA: TGTGCCAGCAGCCTTCGGCCTGGGACTAGTCGCACAGATACGCAGTATTTT. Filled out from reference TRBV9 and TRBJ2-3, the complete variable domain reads DSGVTQTPKHLITATGQRVTLRCSPRSGDLSVYWYQQSLDQGLQFLIQYYNGEERAKGNILERFSAQQFPDLHSELNLSSLELGDSALYFCASSLRPGTSRTDTQYFGPGTRLTVL.

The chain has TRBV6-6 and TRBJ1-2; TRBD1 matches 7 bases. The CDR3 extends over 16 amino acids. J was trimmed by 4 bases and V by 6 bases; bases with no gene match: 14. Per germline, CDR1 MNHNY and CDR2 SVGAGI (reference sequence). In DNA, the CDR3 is TGTGCCAGCAGCCGCGAAGGGACAGCCATTTTCTATGGCTACACCTTC. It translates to CASSREGTAIFYGYTF.

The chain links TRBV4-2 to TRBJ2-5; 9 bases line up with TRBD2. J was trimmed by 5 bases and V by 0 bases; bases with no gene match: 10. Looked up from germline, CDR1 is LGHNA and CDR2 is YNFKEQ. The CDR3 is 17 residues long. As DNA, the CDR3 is TGTGCCAGCAGCCAAGATTATGGCGGGGGGGCCGGGGAGACCCAGTACTTC. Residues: CASSQDYGGGAGETQYF.

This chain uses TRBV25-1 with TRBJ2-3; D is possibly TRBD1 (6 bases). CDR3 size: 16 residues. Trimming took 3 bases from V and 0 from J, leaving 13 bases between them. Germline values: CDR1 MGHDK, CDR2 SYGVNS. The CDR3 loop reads CASSDTGTRSTDTQYF. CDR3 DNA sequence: TGTGCCAGCAGTGATACAGGGACGAGGAGCACAGATACGCAGTATTTT. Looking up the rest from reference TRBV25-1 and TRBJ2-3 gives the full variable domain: EADIYQTPRYLVIGTGKKITLECSQTMGHDKMYWYQQDPGMELHLIHYSYGVNSTEKGDLSSESTVSRIRTEHFPLTLESARPSHTSQYLCASSDTGTRSTDTQYFGPGTRLTVL.

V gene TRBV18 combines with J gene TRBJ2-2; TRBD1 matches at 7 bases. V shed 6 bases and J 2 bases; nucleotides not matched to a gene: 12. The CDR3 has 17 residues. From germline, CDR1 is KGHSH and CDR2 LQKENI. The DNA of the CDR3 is TGTGCCAGCTCCTCGGGACAGTTAGCCCTCAACACCGGGGAGCTGTTTTTT. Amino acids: CASSSGQLALNTGELFF.

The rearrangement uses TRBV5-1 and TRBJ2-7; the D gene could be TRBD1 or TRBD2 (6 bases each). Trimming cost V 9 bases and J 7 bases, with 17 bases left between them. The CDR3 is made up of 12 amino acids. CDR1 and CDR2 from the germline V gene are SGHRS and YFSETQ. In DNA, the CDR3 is TGCGCCAAGCGCGAGGGGGGCGGGGAGCAGTACTTC. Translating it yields CAKREGGGEQYF. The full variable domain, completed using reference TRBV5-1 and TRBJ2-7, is KAGVTQTPRYLIKTRGQQVTLSCSPISGHRSVSWYQQTPGQGLQFLFEYFSETQRNKGNFPGRFSGRQFSNSRSEMNVSTLELGDSALYLCAKREGGGEQYFGPGTRLTVT.

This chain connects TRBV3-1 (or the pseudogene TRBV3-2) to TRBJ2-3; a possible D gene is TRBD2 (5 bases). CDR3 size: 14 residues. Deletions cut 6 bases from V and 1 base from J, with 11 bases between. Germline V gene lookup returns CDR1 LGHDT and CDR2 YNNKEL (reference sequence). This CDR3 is CASRPLRGTDTQYF. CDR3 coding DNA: TGTGCCAGCAGACCCCTGCGGGGCACAGATACGCAGTATTTT.

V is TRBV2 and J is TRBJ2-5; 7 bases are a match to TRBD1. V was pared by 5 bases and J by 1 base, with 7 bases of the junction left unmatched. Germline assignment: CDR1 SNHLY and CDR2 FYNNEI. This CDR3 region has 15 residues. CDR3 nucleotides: TGTGCCAGCAGTACCCTCGGGACAGTCCAAGAGACCCAGTACTTC. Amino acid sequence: CASSTLGTVQETQYF.

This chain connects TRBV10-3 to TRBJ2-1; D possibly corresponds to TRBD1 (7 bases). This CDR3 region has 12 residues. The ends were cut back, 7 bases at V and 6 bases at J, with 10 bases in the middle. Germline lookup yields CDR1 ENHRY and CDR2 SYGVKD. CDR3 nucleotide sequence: TGTGCCATCAAGGAGGGGGCCAATGAGCAGTTCTTC. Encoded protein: CAIKEGANEQFF.

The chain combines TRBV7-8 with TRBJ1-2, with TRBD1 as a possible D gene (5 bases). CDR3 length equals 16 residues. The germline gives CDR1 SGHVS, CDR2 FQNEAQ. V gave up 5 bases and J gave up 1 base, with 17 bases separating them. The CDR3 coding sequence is TGTGCCAGCAGCCAAGGGCGGACACCCCTTAACTATGGCTACACCTTC. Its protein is CASSQGRTPLNYGYTF.

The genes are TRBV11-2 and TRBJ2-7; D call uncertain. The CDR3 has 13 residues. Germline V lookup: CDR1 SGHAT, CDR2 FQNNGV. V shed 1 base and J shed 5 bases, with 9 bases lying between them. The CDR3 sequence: CASSLAHWNEQYF. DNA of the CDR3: TGTGCCAGCAGCTTAGCCCATTGGAACGAGCAGTACTTC. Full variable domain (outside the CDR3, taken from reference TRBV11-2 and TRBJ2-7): EAGVAQSPRYKIIEKRQSVAFWCNPISGHATLYWYQQILGQGPKLLIQFQNNGVVDDSQLPKDRFSAERLKGVDSTLKIQPAKLEDSAVYLCASSLAHWNEQYFGPGTRLTVT.

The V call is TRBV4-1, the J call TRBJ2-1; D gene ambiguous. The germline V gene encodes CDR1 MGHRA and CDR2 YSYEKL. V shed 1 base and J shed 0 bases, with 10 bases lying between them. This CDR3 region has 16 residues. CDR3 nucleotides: TGCGCCAGCAGCCAAGTCCTTGAGAGCTCCTACAATGAGCAGTTCTTC. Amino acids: CASSQVLESSYNEQFF.

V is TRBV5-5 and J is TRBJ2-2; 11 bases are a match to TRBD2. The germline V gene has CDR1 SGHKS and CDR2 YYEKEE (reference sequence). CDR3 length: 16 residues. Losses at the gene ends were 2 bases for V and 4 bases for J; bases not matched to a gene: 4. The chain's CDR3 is CASSLYSGGATGELFF. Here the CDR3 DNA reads TGTGCCAGCAGCTTATATAGCGGGGGGGCCACCGGGGAGCTGTTTTTT.

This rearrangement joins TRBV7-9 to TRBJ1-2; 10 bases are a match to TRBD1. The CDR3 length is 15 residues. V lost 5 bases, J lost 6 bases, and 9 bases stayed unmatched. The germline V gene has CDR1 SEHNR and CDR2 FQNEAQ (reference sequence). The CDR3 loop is CASSHKTDRGDGYTF. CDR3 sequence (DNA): TGTGCCAGCAGCCACAAAACGGACAGGGGGGATGGCTACACCTTC.

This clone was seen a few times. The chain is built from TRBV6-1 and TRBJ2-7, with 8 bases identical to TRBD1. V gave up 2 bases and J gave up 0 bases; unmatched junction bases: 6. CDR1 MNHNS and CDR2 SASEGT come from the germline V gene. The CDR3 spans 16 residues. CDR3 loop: CASSELGTGLSYEQYF. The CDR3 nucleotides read TGTGCCAGCAGTGAACTCGGGACAGGCCTCTCCTACGAGCAGTACTTC.

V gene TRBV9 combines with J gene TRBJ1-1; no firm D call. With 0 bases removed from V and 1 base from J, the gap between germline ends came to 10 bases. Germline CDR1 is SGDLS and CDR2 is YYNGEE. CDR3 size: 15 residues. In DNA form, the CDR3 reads TGTGCCAGCAGCGTAGAAGACATCACGAACACTGAAGCTTTCTTT. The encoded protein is CASSVEDITNTEAFF.

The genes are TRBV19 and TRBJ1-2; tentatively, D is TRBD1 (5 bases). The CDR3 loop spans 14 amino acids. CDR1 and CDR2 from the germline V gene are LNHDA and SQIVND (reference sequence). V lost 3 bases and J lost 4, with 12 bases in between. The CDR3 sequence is CASSMGQGSYGYTF. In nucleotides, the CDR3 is TGTGCCAGTAGTATGGGCCAGGGTAGCTATGGCTACACCTTC. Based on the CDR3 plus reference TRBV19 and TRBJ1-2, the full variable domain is DGGITQSPKYLFRKEGQNVTLSCEQNLNHDAMYWYRQDPGQGLRLIYYSQIVNDFQKGDIAEGYSVSREKKESFPLTVTSAQKNPTAFYLCASSMGQGSYGYTFGSGTRLTVV.

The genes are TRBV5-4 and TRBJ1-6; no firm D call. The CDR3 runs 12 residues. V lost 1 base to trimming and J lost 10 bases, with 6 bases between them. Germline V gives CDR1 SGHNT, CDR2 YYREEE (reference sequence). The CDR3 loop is CASSLPGSPLHF. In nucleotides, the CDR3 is TGTGCCAGCAGCTTGCCCGGGTCACCCCTCCACTTT.

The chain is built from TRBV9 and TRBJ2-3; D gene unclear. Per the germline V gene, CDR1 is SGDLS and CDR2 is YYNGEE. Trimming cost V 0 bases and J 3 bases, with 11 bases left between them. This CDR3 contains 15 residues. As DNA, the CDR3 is TGTGCCAGCAGCGTAGGGCCGACACAGACAGATACGCAGTATTTT. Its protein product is CASSVGPTQTDTQYF.

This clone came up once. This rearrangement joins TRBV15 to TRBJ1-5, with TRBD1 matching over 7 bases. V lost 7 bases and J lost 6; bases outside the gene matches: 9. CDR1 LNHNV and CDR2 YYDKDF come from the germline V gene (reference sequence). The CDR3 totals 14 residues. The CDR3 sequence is CATTNRGSGQPQHF. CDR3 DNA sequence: TGTGCCACCACAAACAGGGGTAGCGGTCAGCCCCAGCATTTT. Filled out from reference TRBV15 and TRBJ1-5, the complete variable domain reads DAMVIQNPRYQVTQFGKPVTLSCSQTLNHNVMYWYQQKSSQAPKLLFHYYDKDFNNEADTPDNFQSRRPNTSFCFLDIRSPGLGDTAMYLCATTNRGSGQPQHFGDGTRLSIL.

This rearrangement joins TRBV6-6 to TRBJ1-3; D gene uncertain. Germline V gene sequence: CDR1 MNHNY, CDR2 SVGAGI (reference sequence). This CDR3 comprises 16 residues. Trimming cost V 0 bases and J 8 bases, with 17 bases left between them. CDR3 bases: TGTGCCAGCAGTTACTCGACGCTGGGGAGGAAGGACACCATATATTTT. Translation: CASSYSTLGRKDTIYF.

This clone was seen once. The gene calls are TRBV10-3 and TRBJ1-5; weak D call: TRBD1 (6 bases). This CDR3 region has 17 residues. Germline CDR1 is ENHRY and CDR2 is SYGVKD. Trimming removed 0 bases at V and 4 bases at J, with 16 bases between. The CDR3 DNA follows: TGTGCCATCAGTGAGTCTGGGACAACGTCTTTTAATCAGCCCCAGCATTTT. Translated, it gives CAISESGTTSFNQPQHF.

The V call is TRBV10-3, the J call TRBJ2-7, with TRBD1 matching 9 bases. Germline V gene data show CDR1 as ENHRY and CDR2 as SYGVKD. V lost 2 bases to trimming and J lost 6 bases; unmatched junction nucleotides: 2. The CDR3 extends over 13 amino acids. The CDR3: CAISEGQGSEQYF. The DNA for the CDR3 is TGTGCCATCAGTGAGGGACAGGGGAGCGAGCAGTACTTC.

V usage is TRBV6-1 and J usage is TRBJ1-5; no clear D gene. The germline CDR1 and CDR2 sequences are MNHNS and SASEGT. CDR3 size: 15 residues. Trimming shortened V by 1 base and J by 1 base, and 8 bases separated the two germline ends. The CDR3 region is CASSEVGGSNQPQHF. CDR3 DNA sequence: TGTGCCAGCAGTGAAGTAGGAGGGAGCAATCAGCCCCAGCATTTT.

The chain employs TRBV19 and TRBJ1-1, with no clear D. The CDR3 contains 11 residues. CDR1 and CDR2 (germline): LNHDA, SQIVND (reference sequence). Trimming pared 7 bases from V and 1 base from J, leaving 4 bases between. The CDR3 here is CASTWNTEAFF. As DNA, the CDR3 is TGTGCCAGTACCTGGAACACTGAAGCTTTCTTT. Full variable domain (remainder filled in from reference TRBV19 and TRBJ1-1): DGGITQSPKYLFRKEGQNVTLSCEQNLNHDAMYWYRQDPGQGLRLIYYSQIVNDFQKGDIAEGYSVSREKKESFPLTVTSAQKNPTAFYLCASTWNTEAFFGQGTRLTVV.

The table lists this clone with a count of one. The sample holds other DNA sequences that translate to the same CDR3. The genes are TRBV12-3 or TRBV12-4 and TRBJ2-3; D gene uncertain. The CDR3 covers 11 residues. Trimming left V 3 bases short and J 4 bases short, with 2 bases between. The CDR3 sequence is CASSLADTQYF. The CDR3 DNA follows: TGTGCCAGCAGTTTGGCAGATACGCAGTATTTT.